This T cell receptor (beta chain) is drawn from a study of T-cell memory formation after mild COVID-19. Whole-study findings and limits: Shrinking CD4+ clones resided mostly in CM and EM, and CD8+ ones in EMRA. Researchers could not confirm that second-wave clones peaking on day 37 targeted SARS-CoV-2.

For this clonotype: Its antigen remains unknown.

TCRdb called the 5' RACE reads again in MiXCR, with one record for every CDR3 protein. Of approximately 440,000 distinct CDR3 sequences in the sample, around 19% were seen once. The CDR3 length is 14 residues. V shed 2 bases and J 3 bases; nucleotides not matched to a gene: 3. Per germline, CDR1 SGHTA and CDR2 FQGNSA. The gene calls are TRBV7-2 and TRBJ2-7; TRBD2 matches 8 bases. This clonotype was obtained from an adult woman who had mild COVID-19 (a few samples of this study predate the infection). Cell type and time point are not known. The material sequenced was PBMCs or a T cell subset sorted from them (not recorded which). The CDR3 coding sequence is TGTGCCAGCAGCTTAACTAGCGGTCACTACGAGCAGTACTTC. Translation: CASSLTSGHYEQYF.